The rows below give T cell receptor beta chains drawn from one sample of a study of blood T cell repertoires in COVID-19. Profiled with immunoSEQ multiplex PCR; TCRdb holds only in-frame clones, not every one. The sample records 300,000 to 350,000 clones, 89% being singletons. Sequencing was performed on PBMCs or T cells enriched from blood (not recorded which). The receptors were gathered from a woman aged 25 to 39 who had recovered from COVID-19. The CDR3 runs from the conserved cysteine through the conserved F or W. The order of the fields is V gene, clone size, D gene, J gene, CDR3 DNA, CDR3 protein. The D gene is left open where the match is weak. Clone size appears in some rows only: once, few, many, or a class for an expanded clone.

v_gene: TRBV19; abundance: .; d_gene: TRBD2; j_gene: TRBJ2-7; CDR3nt: TGTGCCAGTAGTATGGGTAGCGGGATATCCTACGAGCAGTACTTC; CDR3aa: CASSMGSGISYEQYF
v_gene: TRBV5-4; abundance: .; d_gene: .; j_gene: TRBJ2-7; CDR3nt: TGTGCCAGCAGCCTAGGTAACCCGGGGGAGCAGTACTTC; CDR3aa: CASSLGNPGEQYF
v_gene: TRBV13; abundance: .; d_gene: TRBD2; j_gene: TRBJ2-1; CDR3nt: TGTGCCAACTCTCCGGGAGGCTCCGGGGATGAGCAGTTCTTC; CDR3aa: CANSPGGSGDEQFF
v_gene: TRBV4-3; abundance: few; d_gene: .; j_gene: TRBJ2-5; CDR3nt: TGCGCCAGCAGCTCTATGTACCAAGAGACCCAGTACTTC; CDR3aa: CASSSMYQETQYF
v_gene: TRBV19; abundance: .; d_gene: .; j_gene: TRBJ1-5; CDR3nt: TGTGCCAGTAGTTCCGGGAACAGCAATCAGCCCCAGCATTTT; CDR3aa: CASSSGNSNQPQHF
v_gene: TRBV11-2; abundance: few; d_gene: TRBD1; j_gene: TRBJ2-7; CDR3nt: TGTGCCAGCAGCCTGTGGACAGGGGGACACGAGCAGTACTTC; CDR3aa: CASSLWTGGHEQYF
v_gene: TRBV9; abundance: .; d_gene: TRBD1; j_gene: TRBJ1-3; CDR3nt: TGTGCCAGCAGCGTAGGACAGGGGCGGACTGGAAACACCATATATTTT; CDR3aa: CASSVGQGRTGNTIYF
v_gene: TRBV6-6; abundance: .; d_gene: TRBD2; j_gene: TRBJ2-1; CDR3nt: TGTGCCAGCAGTCTCGATAGGCTAGCGGTTAGGGGAGTTTTTGTATGGAATGAGCAGTTCTTC; CDR3aa: CASSLDRLAVRGVFVWNEQFF
v_gene: TRBV28; abundance: .; d_gene: TRBD1; j_gene: TRBJ1-5; CDR3nt: TGTGCCAGCAGTGTCTCCGGGACAGGGCTTAGCAATCAGCCCCAGCATTTT; CDR3aa: CASSVSGTGLSNQPQHF
v_gene: TRBV24-1; abundance: .; d_gene: .; j_gene: TRBJ1-5; CDR3nt: TGTGCCACCAGTGATGCTATCGGAGGGAATAGCAATCAGCCCCAGCATTTT; CDR3aa: CATSDAIGGNSNQPQHF
v_gene: TRBV6-5; abundance: .; d_gene: .; j_gene: TRBJ1-2; CDR3nt: TGTGCCAGCAGTCCAGGGATCTATGGCTACACCTTC; CDR3aa: CASSPGIYGYTF
v_gene: TRBV5-1; abundance: .; d_gene: TRBD2; j_gene: TRBJ2-7; CDR3nt: TGCGCCAGCAGCTTGGGGAATAGCGGGGTCTCCTACGAGCAGTACTTC; CDR3aa: CASSLGNSGVSYEQYF
v_gene: TRBV7-9; abundance: .; d_gene: TRBD2; j_gene: TRBJ2-7; CDR3nt: TGTGCCAGCAGACGTCCTAGAGTGGCGGGAGGCTCCTACGAGCAGTACTTC; CDR3aa: CASRRPRVAGGSYEQYF
v_gene: TRBV5-8; abundance: .; d_gene: TRBD1; j_gene: TRBJ1-5; CDR3nt: TGTGCCAGCAGCTGGACAGGATATCAGCCCCAGCATTTT; CDR3aa: CASSWTGYQPQHF
v_gene: TRBV18; abundance: .; d_gene: .; j_gene: TRBJ1-3; CDR3nt: TGTGCCAGCTCACCAGGGCTTGGAAACACCATATATTTT; CDR3aa: CASSPGLGNTIYF
v_gene: TRBV19; abundance: .; d_gene: .; j_gene: TRBJ1-2; CDR3nt: TGTGCCACCATGGGGCAGGGTGGCTACACCTTC; CDR3aa: CATMGQGGYTF
v_gene: TRBV5-1; abundance: .; d_gene: TRBD1; j_gene: TRBJ2-5; CDR3nt: TGCGCCAGCAGCGCCGGCCGGGACAGGTATCAAGAGACCCAGTACTTC; CDR3aa: CASSAGRDRYQETQYF
v_gene: TRBV7-2; abundance: .; d_gene: .; j_gene: TRBJ1-1; CDR3nt: TGTGCCAGCAGCCCCTGGGGCTTTGCCACTGAAGCTTTCTTT; CDR3aa: CASSPWGFATEAFF
v_gene: TRBV28; abundance: .; d_gene: TRBD1; j_gene: TRBJ1-4; CDR3nt: TGTGCCAGCAGACACCTCTCGTGGACAGGTCCTCTGTTTTTT; CDR3aa: CASRHLSWTGPLFF
v_gene: TRBV6-6; abundance: .; d_gene: .; j_gene: TRBJ1-6; CDR3nt: TGTGCCAGCAGTCCCGGGGAGTTCAGCTCCTATAATTCACCCCTCCACTTT; CDR3aa: CASSPGEFSSYNSPLHF
v_gene: TRBV6-1; abundance: .; d_gene: .; j_gene: TRBJ1-5; CDR3nt: TGTGCCAGCAGTGAAGCAACGGGCGGACACCGTAGCAATCAGCCCCAGCATTTT; CDR3aa: CASSEATGGHRSNQPQHF
v_gene: TRBV9; abundance: .; d_gene: TRBD1; j_gene: TRBJ1-2; CDR3nt: TGTGCCAGCAGCGTGGGCAACCCAGGGGGTGGCTACACCTTC; CDR3aa: CASSVGNPGGGYTF
v_gene: TRBV7-6; abundance: .; d_gene: TRBD1; j_gene: TRBJ2-3; CDR3nt: TGTGCCAGCAGCCCTCGGACAGGGAGCTTTTTAGATACGCAGTATTTT; CDR3aa: CASSPRTGSFLDTQYF
v_gene: TRBV2; abundance: .; d_gene: .; j_gene: TRBJ1-6; CDR3nt: TGTGCCAGCAGTACCTTCCCCGGAGGAAACCTCCACTTT; CDR3aa: CASSTFPGGNLHF
v_gene: TRBV3-1/TRBV3-2; abundance: .; d_gene: TRBD1; j_gene: TRBJ1-2; CDR3nt: TGTGCCAGCAGCCGAGCAGAGGGGGCTCGGGATGGCTACACCTTC; CDR3aa: CASSRAEGARDGYTF
v_gene: TRBV4-3; abundance: .; d_gene: TRBD1; j_gene: TRBJ1-1; CDR3nt: TGCGCCAGCAGCCTTGACAGGGGGAACACTGAAGCTTTCTTT; CDR3aa: CASSLDRGNTEAFF
v_gene: TRBV11-3; abundance: .; d_gene: .; j_gene: TRBJ2-1; CDR3nt: TGTGCCAGCAGCTTAGGCGCATACAATGAGCAGTTCTTC; CDR3aa: CASSLGAYNEQFF
v_gene: TRBV7-2; abundance: .; d_gene: TRBD1; j_gene: TRBJ2-7; CDR3nt: TGTGCCAGCAGCTCAAGGACAGGGTCCTACGAGCAGTACTTC; CDR3aa: CASSSRTGSYEQYF